A single sample is the source of the 21 T cell receptor beta chains below, sequenced in a study of T cell clonality in common variable immunodeficiency. General observations from the study: Fewer deletions and N-nucleotide insertions were reportedly seen in common variable immunodeficiency TCR beta sequences.

What these receptors recognize is not known. Using immunoSEQ multiplex PCR, the repertoire was profiled, and TCRdb retains in-frame clones only, with some absent. This sample shows roughly 30,000 clones and no singletons; about 3% rests with the ten largest. Material for sequencing was peripheral blood mononuclear cells. Every receptor here comes from a human donor with common variable immunodeficiency.

Many counts were recorded for this clone. The read finishes 3 residues shy of the CDR3 end, and the germline J gene is used to complete it. The chain carries TRBV5-1 and TRBJ1-1; 9 bases agree with TRBD1. J lost 3 bases, V lost 5 bases, and 8 bases had no gene match. The CDR3 sequence is 15 residues long. Germline V gene lookup returns CDR1 SGHRS and CDR2 YFSETQ. CDR3 sequence reads: CASRGTGSRDTEAFF. The sequenced part of the CDR3 DNA is TGCGCCAGCAGGGGGACAGGGTCGAGGGACACTGAA.

For this clone: The CDR3 end lies 3 residues beyond the end of the read and is filled in from the germline J gene. This rearrangement joins TRBV20-1 to TRBJ2-7; TRBD2 aligns across 9 bases. V trimming: 6 bases; J trimming: 1 base; junction bases outside the gene matches: 4. Germline V lookup: CDR1 DFQATT, CDR2 SNEGSKA (reference sequence). The CDR3 covers 13 residues. Here the CDR3 reads CSAGTSRSYEQYF. CDR3 bases read: TGCAGTGCCGGGACTAGCAGGTCCTACGAG.

This clone was detected ten times or more. The sequence runs out 3 residues before the end of the CDR3; the remainder is reconstructed from the germline J gene. V gene TRBV14 combines with J gene TRBJ2-2, with D tentatively TRBD2 (6 bases). The CDR3 has 16 residues. Germline V gives CDR1 SGHDN, CDR2 FVKESK. The V end lost 7 bases, the J end lost 0 bases, and 15 bases lay between the germline ends. The CDR3 is CASTSIAGPNTGELFF. The sequenced part of the CDR3 DNA is TGTGCCAGCACCTCCATTGCGGGGCCGAACACCGGGGAG.

This clone was detected many times. The read ends 3 residues shy of where the CDR3 ends; the end is completed using the germline J gene. V and J are TRBV18 and TRBJ1-1, with TRBD1 identical over 8 bases. CDR3 length equals 15 residues. In germline, CDR1 is KGHSH, CDR2 LQKENI. With 2 bases clipped from V and 1 base from J, the junction kept 3 bases outside the gene matches. The CDR3 DNA, read in part, is TGTGCCAGCTCACCAAGGACAGGGCAGAACACTGAA. Its translation: CASSPRTGQNTE. The whole CDR3 reads CASSPRTGQNTEAFF.

The table lists this clone with many counts. The CDR3 end lies 3 residues beyond the end of the read and is filled in from the germline J gene. The chain recombines TRBV5-1 with TRBJ1-2; TRBD1 aligns across 9 bases. The CDR3 spans 15 residues. After removal of 0 bases from V and 4 bases from J, the junction contained 4 bases not matched to a gene. Germline-derived CDR1 and CDR2 are SGHRS and YFSETQ. The CDR3 loop reads CASSLEGQGSYGYTF. The part of the CDR3 DNA that was read is TGCGCCAGCAGCTTGGAGGGACAGGGTAGCTATGGC. Looking up the rest from reference TRBV5-1 and TRBJ1-2 gives the full variable domain: KAGVTQTPRYLIKTRGQQVTLSCSPISGHRSVSWYQQTPGQGLQFLFEYFSETQRNKGNFPGRFSGRQFSNSRSEMNVSTLELGDSALYLCASSLEGQGSYGYTFGSGTRLTVV.

This clone was seen many times. The CDR3 is cut off 3 residues early in the read; its end comes from the germline J gene. The chain uses TRBV29-1 and TRBJ2-2; D remains ambiguous. Trimming removed 4 bases at V and 2 bases at J, with 5 bases between. Germline CDR1 and CDR2: SQVTM and ANQGSEA. CDR3 size: 12 residues. The CDR3 bases that were read are TGCAGCGTTGCGCTAAACACCGGGGAG. Translated: CSVALNTGE. The CDR3 as a whole reads CSVALNTGELFF.

This clone has ten or more counts. The CDR3 goes on 3 residues after the read ends, and that part is filled in from the germline J gene. This sequence joins TRBV5-1 and TRBJ1-2; a weak D match, TRBD1 (5 bases). This CDR3 has 14 residues. Trimming stripped 0 bases from V and 3 bases from J, with 9 bases between. CDR1 and CDR2 from the germline V gene are SGHRS and YFSETQ. CDR3 sequence reads: CASSLDGGDYGYTF. The DNA read from the CDR3 is TGCGCCAGCAGCTTGGACGGGGGGGACTATGGC.

Only a few counts were recorded for this clone. A read error may account for a junction end that differs from germline. The read comes to an end 3 residues before the CDR3 does, leaving the germline J gene to fill in the end. The chain carries TRBV29-1 and TRBJ2-3; the D gene is possibly TRBD2 (5 bases). Germline CDR1 and CDR2: SQVTM and ANQGSEA. There are 17 residues in the CDR3. CDR3 bases read: TGCAGCGCTGAAGATCTTGAGGAGCGGACTAGCACAGATACG. Protein product: CSAEDLEERTSTDT. The whole CDR3 sequence reads CSAEDLEERTSTDTQYF.

There are a few counts of this clone. The read terminates 3 residues ahead of where the CDR3 ends, so the germline J gene completes it. The chain employs TRBV19 and TRBJ1-4; 10 nucleotides align to TRBD1. CDR1 is LNHDA and CDR2 is SQIVND in the germline V gene (reference sequence). The CDR3 has 19 residues. Unmatched junction bases numbered 12, after V lost 5 bases and J lost 0 bases. The CDR3 sequence is CASSPPGQGLGATNEKLFF. Incomplete CDR3 DNA: TGTGCCAGTAGTCCACCGGGACAGGGGTTAGGGGCAACTAATGAAAAA. Drawing the rest from reference TRBV19 and TRBJ1-4, the complete variable domain is DGGITQSPKYLFRKEGQNVTLSCEQNLNHDAMYWYRQDPGQGLRLIYYSQIVNDFQKGDIAEGYSVSREKKESFPLTVTSAQKNPTAFYLCASSPPGQGLGATNEKLFFGSGTQLSVL.

This clone was counted ten times or more. The CDR3 is CATSSGGVGNYEQYF. The CDR3 DNA, read in part, is TGTGCCACCAGCAGTGGGGGGGTCGGTAACTACGAG. The rearrangement joins TRBV15 to TRBJ2-7, with 7 bases fitting TRBD2. Read sequence stops 3 residues before the CDR3 end, and the germline J gene provides the missing end. Looked up from germline, CDR1 is LNHNV and CDR2 is YYDKDF (reference sequence). The CDR3 has 15 residues. With V trimmed by 3 bases and J by 3 bases, 8 bases remained unmatched.

In its sample, this clone was seen many times. The read falls 3 residues short of the CDR3 end, and the missing part is taken from the germline J gene. The chain uses TRBV18 and TRBJ2-5; TRBD2 agrees at 8 bases. Losses at the gene ends were 2 bases for V and 1 base for J; bases not matched to a gene: 3. The CDR3 sequence is 15 residues long. Germline V CDR1 and CDR2: KGHSH, LQKENI. CDR3 sequence reads: CASSPTSGSQETQYF. The covered CDR3 bases are TGTGCCAGCTCACCAACCAGCGGGAGCCAAGAGACC.

In its sample, this clone was seen a few times. The sequenced fragment ends 3 residues before the CDR3 boundary, so the rest is inferred from the germline J gene. V gene TRBV5-1 combines with J gene TRBJ2-4, with a tentative D call TRBD2 (6 bases). Germline V gene lookup returns CDR1 SGHRS and CDR2 YFSETQ. Trimming shortened V by 0 bases and J by 3 bases, and 16 bases separated the two germline ends. The CDR3 contains 17 residues. The CDR3 protein is CASSLVSGVKGKNIQYF. The covered CDR3 bases are TGCGCCAGCAGCTTGGTCTCGGGGGTGAAGGGCAAAAACATT.

At least ten counts were recorded for this clone. The missing CDR3 end, 3 residues past where the read stops, is filled in from the germline J gene. The chain uses TRBV5-1 and TRBJ2-5, with D possibly TRBD2 on 5 matching bases. The CDR3 runs 14 residues. The germline V gene has CDR1 SGHRS and CDR2 YFSETQ. The V end lost 4 bases, the J end lost 4 bases, and 14 bases lay between the germline ends. CDR3: CASSPQAVGETQYF. Incomplete CDR3 DNA: TGCGCCAGCAGCCCCCAAGCGGTGGGAGAGACC.

A remark on this clone: The read is 3 residues too short to cover the CDR3 end, so that end is filled in from the germline J gene. The chain employs TRBV20-1 and TRBJ2-7; tentatively, D is TRBD1 (5 bases). The length of the CDR3 is 12 residues. V was trimmed by 3 bases and J by 5 bases, leaving 11 bases between them. The germline gives CDR1 DFQATT, CDR2 SNEGSKA (reference sequence). CDR3 DNA, as far as it was read: TGCAGTGCTAGTGTCAGGGCAGACGAG. This codes for CSASVRADE. The CDR3 reads in full as CSASVRADEQYF.

The sample holds a few counts of this clone. This clone may be a read error of a much larger clone one base away. From the germline J gene comes the end of the CDR3, since the read stops 3 residues before it. Other nucleotide sequences from this sample produce the same CDR3. The chain uses TRBV19 and TRBJ1-1, with TRBD1 matching 7 bases. The CDR3 totals 13 residues. Germline V lookup: CDR1 LNHDA, CDR2 SQIVND (reference sequence). Trimming cost V 4 bases and J 6 bases; bases outside gene matches: 5. The sequenced CDR3 bases are TGTGCCAGTAGTACAGTGGGGACAGCTGAA. This translates into CASSTVGTAE. In full, the CDR3 is CASSTVGTAEAFF.

This clone showed up just a few times. Here the CDR3 reads CASSLVGHHSYEQYF. CDR3 DNA (partial): TGTGCCAGCAGCTTAGTAGGACACCACTCCTACGAG. The J gene is TRBJ2-7, the V gene TRBV7-9; TRBD1 might be the D (5 bases). The missing CDR3 end, 3 residues past where the read stops, is filled in from the germline J gene. Deletions cut 1 base from V and 0 bases from J, with 10 bases between. Germline V gene sequence: CDR1 SEHNR, CDR2 FQNEAQ (reference sequence). The CDR3 length is 15 residues.

This clone was counted many times. The observed sequence ends 3 residues before the CDR3 terminus, with the missing tail filled in from the germline J gene. This rearrangement joins TRBV2 to TRBJ2-1, with 9 bases identical to TRBD1. The V and J ends lost 6 bases and 4 bases, in that order; junction bases with no gene match: 4. This CDR3 has 14 amino acids. Looked up from germline, CDR1 is SNHLY and CDR2 is FYNNEI. CDR3: CASSRDRAYNEQFF. The DNA read from the CDR3 is TGTGCCAGCAGCCGGGACAGGGCATACAATGAG.

The sample holds many counts of this clone. The read stops 3 residues short of the end of the CDR3; the missing end is completed from the germline J gene. This rearrangement joins TRBV2 to TRBJ1-1; possible D gene TRBD1, 5 bases. CDR1 and CDR2 (germline): SNHLY, FYNNEI. The CDR3 covers 13 residues. The V gene lost 3 bases and the J gene lost 6 bases, with 11 bases spanning the gap. CDR3 bases read: TGTGCCAGCAGTGAGGAGGGGTGGGCTGAA. Its protein product is CASSEEGWAE. In full, the CDR3 reads CASSEEGWAEAFF.

This clone was counted many times. The read terminates 3 residues ahead of where the CDR3 ends, so the germline J gene completes it. The chain recombines TRBV2 with TRBJ2-3; 8 nucleotides line up with TRBD2. With 6 bases clipped from V and 3 bases from J, the junction kept 8 bases outside the gene matches. Looked up from germline, CDR1 is SNHLY and CDR2 is FYNNEI. The CDR3 extends over 15 amino acids. This CDR3 is CASSHPGTRTDTQYF. CDR3 DNA (partial): TGTGCCAGCAGCCACCCAGGGACTAGAACAGATACG.

This clone was counted many times. The CDR3 end is not reached by the read, which stops 3 residues before it; the germline J gene fills it in. This chain connects TRBV2 to TRBJ2-3; TRBD2 matches 14 bases. Germline V lookup: CDR1 SNHLY, CDR2 FYNNEI. The CDR3 is 16 amino acids. V trimming: 5 bases; J trimming: 8 bases; junction bases outside the gene matches: 9. CDR3 protein: CASSTGTSGSSSTQYF. The DNA read from the CDR3 is TGTGCCAGCAGTACCGGGACTAGCGGGAGTTCGTCTACG.

This clone was counted between two and nine times. The observed sequence ends 3 residues before the CDR3 terminus, with the missing tail filled in from the germline J gene. The rearrangement uses TRBV5-1 and TRBJ2-1; 13 nucleotides align to TRBD2. The CDR3 extends over 19 amino acids. Germline CDR1 reads SGHRS; CDR2 reads YFSETQ. The trim removed 5 bases at V and 1 base at J, leaving 12 bases unmatched. The sequenced part of the CDR3 DNA is TGCGCCAGCAGTCCCCAGGTACTAGCGGGAGGGCTGTCCTACAATGAG. This codes for CASSPQVLAGGLSYNE. Given in full, the CDR3 is CASSPQVLAGGLSYNEQFF.